The T cell receptor beta chain described here comes from a study of CD8 T cells in ankylosing spondylitis. Germline V lookup: CDR1 SQVTM, CDR2 ANQGSEA. V lost 7 bases, J lost 1 base, and 8 bases stayed unmatched. The CDR3 has 14 residues. This clonotype was seen a handful of times. Its target is unknown. A single record per CDR3 protein comes from TCRdb applying MiXCR to the 5' RACE reads. Of about 160,000 distinct CDR3 sequences listed, around 19% were seen once; the top ten hold about 7.6%. Findings and caveats of the study: Within matched ankylosing spondylitis synovial fluid, disease-linked clones were reportedly significantly enriched.

The specimen was blood, either unsorted or a sorted T cell fraction (not recorded which). The clonotype comes from a male donor with ankylosing spondylitis or in good health (not recorded which). The chain couples TRBV29-1 to TRBJ1-1; 8 bases match TRBD1. CDR3 nucleotide sequence: TGCAGCGCTGACCAGGGGGCATGGAACACTGAAGCTTTCTTT. Its protein is CSADQGAWNTEAFF.